What follows are 25 T cell receptor beta chains derived from one specimen sequenced in a study of blood T cell dynamics during melanoma immunotherapy. The protocol was immunoSEQ multiplex PCR, while the TCRdb copy is restricted to in-frame clones and leaves out a portion. The data show about 14,000 clones, around 90% seen once. The time point denotes: pre-treatment baseline. The material was effector memory CD8+ T cells from blood, obtained from a patient treated with checkpoint blockade. The receptors derive from a human donor with melanoma.

This clone was seen only once. V usage is TRBV29-1 and J usage is TRBJ2-1, with 7 bases that match TRBD2. This CDR3 comprises 15 residues. Germline V CDR1 and CDR2: SQVTM, ANQGSEA. The V gene end was trimmed by 3 bases and the J gene end by 0 bases; junction bases not matched to a gene: 5. CDR3 sequence (DNA): TGCAGCGTTGACGTAGCGGGTAGCTCCTACAATGAGCAGTTCTTC. Protein product: CSVDVAGSSYNEQFF.

The chain couples TRBV9 to TRBJ1-2, with no clear D. This CDR3 has 16 residues. Germline V lookup: CDR1 SGDLS, CDR2 YYNGEE. V lost 2 bases, J lost 5 bases, and 19 bases lay in between. The CDR3 coding sequence is TGTGCCAGCAGCGTGGGCGGCTCGGAGGTGGGGTATGGCTACACCTTC. Translation: CASSVGGSEVGYGYTF.

V usage is TRBV6-6 and J usage is TRBJ1-4; unclear D gene. Germline CDR1 reads MNHNY; CDR2 reads SVGAGI (reference sequence). V was shortened by 3 bases and J by 6 bases, with 11 bases between the two germline ends. The length of the CDR3 is 14 residues. The CDR3 region is CASSYFGNDEKLFF. The CDR3 DNA reads TGTGCCAGCAGTTATTTTGGAAACGATGAAAAACTGTTTTTT.

This chain connects TRBV28 to TRBJ2-7, with 8 bases that match TRBD2. The CDR3 is made up of 15 amino acids. CDR1 and CDR2 (germline): MDHEN, SYDVKM. J gave up 0 bases and V 6 bases, and 7 bases lay outside the gene matches. CDR3 DNA sequence: TGTGCCAGCAGAGGAAGCGGGAGTTCCTCCTACGAGCAGTACTTC. It codes for CASRGSGSSSYEQYF. Complete variable domain (other parts from reference TRBV28 and TRBJ2-7): DVKVTQSSRYLVKRTGEKVFLECVQDMDHENMFWYRQDPGLGLRLIYFSYDVKMKEKGDIPEGYSVSREKKERFSLILESASTNQTSMYLCASRGSGSSSYEQYFGPGTRLTVT.

The CDR3 bases are TGTGCCAGTAGTATGAGGAATTCACCCCTCCACTTT. This gives the protein CASSMRNSPLHF. This chain links TRBV19 with TRBJ1-6; no definite D call. V was trimmed by 3 bases and J by 7 bases, leaving 4 bases between them. The CDR3 is made up of 12 amino acids. Per the germline V gene, CDR1 is LNHDA and CDR2 is SQIVND (reference sequence).

This chain uses TRBV19 with TRBJ1-2; D gene uncertain. The CDR3 is 13 residues long. From germline, CDR1 is LNHDA and CDR2 SQIVND (reference sequence). V was clipped by 6 bases and J by 2 bases, with 10 bases between them. The CDR3 protein is CASRQSDNYGYTF. The CDR3 nucleotides read TGTGCCAGTAGACAAAGTGACAACTATGGCTACACCTTC.

The chain employs TRBV7-8 and TRBJ1-1, with 7 bases that match TRBD1. Germline loops: CDR1 SGHVS, CDR2 FQNEAQ. V was pared by 5 bases and J by 2 bases, with 11 bases of the junction left unmatched. CDR3 length equals 16 residues. CDR3 nucleotide sequence: TGTGCCAGCAGCGGCGGACAGGAGGTGGGAAACACTGAAGCTTTCTTT. Its protein product is CASSGGQEVGNTEAFF.

For the CDR3, the DNA is TGTGCCAGCAGCCAAGAGGACACCGATGAAGCTTTCTTT. It specifies CASSQEDTDEAFF. J is TRBJ1-1 and V is TRBV14; tentative D call: TRBD1 (5 bases). V gave up 0 bases and J gave up 7 bases, with 9 bases separating them. Germline V gene data show CDR1 as SGHDN and CDR2 as FVKESK. This CDR3 comprises 13 residues.

The chain combines TRBV9 with TRBJ2-7, with a possible D match to TRBD2 (5 bases). Germline loops: CDR1 SGDLS, CDR2 YYNGEE. The CDR3 length is 15 residues. V gave up 0 bases and J gave up 4 bases, with 14 bases separating them. CDR3 nucleotides: TGTGCCAGCAGCGTAGCTGAGGGCTTTCCTTACGAGCAGTACTTC. Its protein product is CASSVAEGFPYEQYF.

This chain joins TRBV7-3 and TRBJ1-1, with D unresolved. The CDR3 is 14 residues long. Germline V gene sequence: CDR1 SGHTA, CDR2 FQGTGA. V lost 5 bases, J lost 1 base, and 11 bases lay in between. The DNA of the CDR3 is TGTGCCAGCAGCCCCGGGTACTCGAACACTGAAGCTTTCTTT. Its translation is CASSPGYSNTEAFF.

The chain joins TRBV28 to TRBJ1-1; D uncertain. Trimming shortened V by 3 bases and J by 4 bases, and 18 bases separated the two germline ends. The CDR3 extends over 16 amino acids. Germline V CDR1 and CDR2: MDHEN, SYDVKM. The DNA of the CDR3 is TGTGCCAGCAGTTTTATGTTGGGCTCGGGGAGCACTGAAGCTTTCTTT. It specifies CASSFMLGSGSTEAFF.

CDR3 loop: CASSEGRMGLYEQYF. CDR3 in DNA: TGTGCCAGCAGTGAAGGGAGGATGGGTCTCTACGAGCAGTACTTC. This sequence joins TRBV2 and TRBJ2-7, with D perhaps matching TRBD2 (5 bases). Germline CDR1 SNHLY, CDR2 FYNNEI. The CDR3 has 15 residues. V dropped 1 base and J dropped 3 bases, with 13 bases sitting between them.

The V and J genes are TRBV2 and TRBJ1-1; TRBD1 matches at 7 bases. J gave up 0 bases and V 6 bases, and 7 bases lay outside the gene matches. Germline CDR1 SNHLY, CDR2 FYNNEI. The CDR3 spans 15 residues. The CDR3: CASRQIQGVNTEAFF. DNA of the CDR3: TGTGCCAGCAGACAAATTCAGGGGGTGAACACTGAAGCTTTCTTT.

The chain couples TRBV7-9 to TRBJ2-7; D possibly corresponds to TRBD1 (5 bases). The V gene's germline CDR1 is SEHNR and CDR2 FQNEAQ (reference sequence). This CDR3 contains 16 residues. The germline V and J ends were trimmed by 3 bases and 0 bases, with 15 bases remaining between them. DNA for the CDR3: TGTGCCAGCAGCTTTAACCGACAGAGGCTCTCCTACGAGCAGTACTTC. This translates into CASSFNRQRLSYEQYF.

This chain links TRBV30 with TRBJ2-3; D might be TRBD2 (6 bases). The ends were cut back, 4 bases at V and 4 bases at J, with 12 bases in the middle. This CDR3 comprises 13 residues. CDR1 GTSNPN and CDR2 SVGIG come from the germline V gene (reference sequence). The CDR3 sequence: CAWNRGSSDTQYF. DNA for the CDR3: TGTGCCTGGAATCGGGGGAGCTCAGATACGCAGTATTTT.

This chain connects TRBV11-2 to TRBJ2-7; 9 positions match TRBD2. J lost 3 bases, V lost 4 bases, and 13 bases had no gene match. From germline, CDR1 is SGHAT and CDR2 FQNNGV. The CDR3 loop spans 17 amino acids. The CDR3 DNA sequence: TGTGCCAGCAGCTCGACATCTAGGGCTAGCGGGATCTACGAGCAGTACTTC. This codes for CASSSTSRASGIYEQYF.

This clone was detected only once. CDR3 residues: CASSLVRGSEAFF. For the CDR3, the DNA is TGTGCCAGCAGCTTAGTTAGAGGCTCTGAAGCTTTCTTT. The chain uses TRBV11-2 and TRBJ1-1; unclear D gene. The CDR3 has 13 amino acids. The germline V and J ends were trimmed by 1 base and 6 bases, with 9 bases remaining between them. Germline lookup yields CDR1 SGHAT and CDR2 FQNNGV.

This clone was found once. The chain uses TRBV5-6 and TRBJ2-7, with TRBD2 as a possible D gene (5 bases). V lost 4 bases and J lost 7, with 9 bases in between. The CDR3 covers 11 residues. Per the germline V gene, CDR1 is SGHDT and CDR2 is YYEEEE. The CDR3 protein is CASSDRGEQYF. The DNA of the CDR3 is TGTGCCAGCAGCGACCGGGGAGAGCAGTACTTC.

This clone came up once. The chain employs TRBV5-5 and TRBJ1-1; D is unresolved. Trimming removed 4 bases at V and 4 bases at J, with 8 bases between. Germline V CDR1 and CDR2: SGHKS, YYEKEE (reference sequence). The CDR3 has 12 residues. The CDR3 bases are TGTGCCAGCAGCCCCGCCGGCACTGAAGCTTTCTTT. Its translation is CASSPAGTEAFF.

This chain uses TRBV13 with TRBJ1-5; no definite D call. Trimming left V 0 bases short and J 0 bases short, with 9 bases between. The CDR3 extends over 16 amino acids. Germline assignment: CDR1 PRHDT and CDR2 FYEKMQ (reference sequence). For the CDR3, the DNA is TGTGCCAGCAGCTTAGGAGGTGGTTATAGCAATCAGCCCCAGCATTTT. Translated, it gives CASSLGGGYSNQPQHF.

The V and J genes are TRBV5-1 and TRBJ2-7; 12 nucleotides align to TRBD2. V was clipped by 4 bases and J by 7 bases; unmatched bases: 3. CDR1 is SGHRS and CDR2 is YFSETQ in the germline V gene. This CDR3 contains 13 residues. The chain's CDR3 is CASSGGLAGEQYF. Here the CDR3 DNA reads TGCGCCAGCAGCGGAGGACTAGCGGGGGAGCAGTACTTC.

The rearrangement joins TRBV4-3 to TRBJ1-1; D is possibly TRBD1 (6 bases). From germline, CDR1 is LGHNA and CDR2 YSLEER. The CDR3 loop spans 13 amino acids. Trimming took 1 base from V and 4 from J, leaving 7 bases between them. CDR3 in DNA: TGCGCCAGCAGCCAAGGGACAGCCACTGAAGCTTTCTTT. Protein sequence: CASSQGTATEAFF.

This clone has a single count. The chain couples TRBV28 to TRBJ2-7; TRBD2 is a possible D gene (5 bases). Trimming took off 5 bases at V and 7 bases at J, with 9 bases between the two ends. The germline V gene encodes CDR1 MDHEN and CDR2 SYDVKM. This CDR3 comprises 11 residues. Written as DNA, the CDR3 is TGTGCCAGCAGTCCATCGGGGGAGCAGTACTTC. Amino acid sequence: CASSPSGEQYF.

CDR3 sequence (DNA): TGTGCCAGCAGGGGCGGAGGAGTGTACAATGAGCAGTTCTTC. As protein: CASRGGGVYNEQFF. The rearrangement joins TRBV25-1 to TRBJ2-1; TRBD2 might be the D (5 bases). V dropped 6 bases and J dropped 4 bases, with 13 bases sitting between them. The CDR3 runs to 14 residues. Germline CDR1 is MGHDK and CDR2 is SYGVNS.

This clone was seen only once. V gene TRBV15 combines with J gene TRBJ2-3; D is possibly TRBD2 (6 bases). This CDR3 is 20 amino acids long. The V and J ends lost 0 bases and 0 bases respectively, with 22 bases between them. Germline-derived CDR1 and CDR2 are LNHNV and YYDKDF (reference sequence). The CDR3 loop reads CATSRENGGESPVSTDTQYF. CDR3 DNA sequence: TGTGCCACCAGCAGAGAAAACGGCGGGGAAAGCCCTGTGAGCACAGATACGCAGTATTTT.